This T cell receptor beta chain was captured in a study of shared clonotypes between healthy human individuals. Healthy HIV-negative adults with no recent acute infections or vaccinations were recruited as donors. Genomic DNA from each subset was divided evenly over several immunoSEQ plates. Sequencing used immunoSEQ multiplex PCR; TCRdb keeps in-frame clones, though not all of them. The repertoire consists of approximately 1,500,000 clones, with around 97% occurring once and the leading ten covering 1.2%. Study-wide results and limits: Shared clonotypes across all four donors exceeded non-shared ones in generation probability.

The CDR3 length is 14 residues. Germline V gives CDR1 SEHNR, CDR2 FQNEAQ (reference sequence). V was clipped by 8 bases and J by 3 bases; unmatched bases: 10. Only one count was recorded for this clone. Its antigen is undetermined. This sequence was found in a man aged 25-45 years in good health. The V call is TRBV7-9, the J call TRBJ2-7; TRBD2 matches at 7 bases. Sequencing was carried out using naive CD4+ T cells sorted from blood. Specified subset: CD45RA+ positively selected. The DNA of the CDR3 is TGTGCCAGCCTCGGGGCGGGAGTTAACTACGAGCAGTACTTC. Amino acid sequence: CASLGAGVNYEQYF. The variable domain in full, completed from reference TRBV7-9 and TRBJ2-7, reads DTGVSQNPRHKITKRGQNVTFRCDPISEHNRLYWYRQTLGQGPEFLTYFQNEAQLEKSRLLSDRFSAERPKGSFSTLEIQRTEQGDSAMYLCASLGAGVNYEQYFGPGTRLTVT.